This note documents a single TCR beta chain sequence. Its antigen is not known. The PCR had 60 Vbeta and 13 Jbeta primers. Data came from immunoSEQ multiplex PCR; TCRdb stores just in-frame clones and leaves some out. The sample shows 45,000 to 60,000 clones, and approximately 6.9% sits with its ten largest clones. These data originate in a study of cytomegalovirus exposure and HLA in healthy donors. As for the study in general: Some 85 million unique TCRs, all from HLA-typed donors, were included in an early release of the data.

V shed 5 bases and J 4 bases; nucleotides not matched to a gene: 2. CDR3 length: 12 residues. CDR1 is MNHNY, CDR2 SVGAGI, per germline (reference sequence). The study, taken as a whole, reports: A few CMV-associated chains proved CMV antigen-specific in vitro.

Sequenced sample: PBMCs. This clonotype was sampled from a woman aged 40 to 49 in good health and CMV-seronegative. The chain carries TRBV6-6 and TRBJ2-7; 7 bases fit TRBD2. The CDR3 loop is CASSASGYEQYF. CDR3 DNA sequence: TGTGCCAGCAGTGCTAGCGGTTACGAGCAGTACTTC.